The clone carrying this TCR beta chain was detected only once. Methods used by the authors: Using reference gene primer amplification, nucleated cell counts were estimated. The table came from immunoSEQ multiplex PCR; TCRdb's copy has only in-frame clones and leaves some out. Clonal size and the V and J genes are those of that table, whereas D and trimming came from the DNA. The data show approximately 120,000 clones, around 88% seen once. The CDR3 spans 14 residues. Germline loops: CDR1 KGHSH, CDR2 LQKENI. V dropped 6 bases and J dropped 4; count of bases not matched to a gene: 8. This sample was taken from a study of blood T cell repertoires in COVID-19. Looking at the study overall: Donors in the United States, Italy and Spain gave samples during acute or convalescent COVID-19. The analysed material was cDNA or gDNA that came from T cells, B-cell-depleted T cells, or PBMCs.

The receptor comes from a woman aged 50 to 65 who had recovered from COVID-19. The chain carries TRBV18 and TRBJ1-2; 7 nucleotides line up with TRBD1. The sample taken for sequencing was peripheral blood. Written as DNA, the CDR3 is TGTGCCAGCTCGCCAGGGGGGACTGTCTATGGCTACACCTTC. Translated: CASSPGGTVYGYTF.